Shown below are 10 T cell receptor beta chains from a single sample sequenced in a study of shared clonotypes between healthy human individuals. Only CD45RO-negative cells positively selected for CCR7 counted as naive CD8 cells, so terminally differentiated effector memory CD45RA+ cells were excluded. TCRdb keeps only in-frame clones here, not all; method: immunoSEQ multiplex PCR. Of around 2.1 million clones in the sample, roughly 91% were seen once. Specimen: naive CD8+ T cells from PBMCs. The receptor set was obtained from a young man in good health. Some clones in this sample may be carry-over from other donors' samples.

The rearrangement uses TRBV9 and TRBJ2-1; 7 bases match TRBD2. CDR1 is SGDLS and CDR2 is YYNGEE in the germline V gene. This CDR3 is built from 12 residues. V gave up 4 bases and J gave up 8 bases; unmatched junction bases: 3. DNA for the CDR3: TGTGCCAGCAGCCCGGGAGGCCATGAGCAGTTCTTC. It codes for CASSPGGHEQFF.

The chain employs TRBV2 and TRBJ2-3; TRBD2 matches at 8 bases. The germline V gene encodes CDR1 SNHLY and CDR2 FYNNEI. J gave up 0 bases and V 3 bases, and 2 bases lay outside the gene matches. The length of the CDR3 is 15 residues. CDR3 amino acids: CASSDWTSSTDTQYF. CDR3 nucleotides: TGTGCCAGCAGTGACTGGACTAGCAGCACAGATACGCAGTATTTT.

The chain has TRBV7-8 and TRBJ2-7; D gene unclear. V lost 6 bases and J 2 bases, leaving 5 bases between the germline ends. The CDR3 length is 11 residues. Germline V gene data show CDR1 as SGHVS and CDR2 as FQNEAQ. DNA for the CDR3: TGTGCCAGCAGTATGACCTACGAGCAGTACTTC. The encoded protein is CASSMTYEQYF. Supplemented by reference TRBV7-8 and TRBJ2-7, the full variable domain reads GAGVSQSPRYKVAKRGQDVALRCDPISGHVSLFWYQQALGQGPEFLTYFQNEAQLDKSGLPSDRFFAERPEGSVSTLKIQRTQQEDSAVYLCASSMTYEQYFGPGTRLTVT.

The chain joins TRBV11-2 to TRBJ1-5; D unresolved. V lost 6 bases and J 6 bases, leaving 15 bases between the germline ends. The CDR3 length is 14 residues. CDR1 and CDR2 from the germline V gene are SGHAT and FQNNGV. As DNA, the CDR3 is TGTGCCAGCAGTGAGGGAAAGGGAAGTCAGCCCCAGCATTTT. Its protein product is CASSEGKGSQPQHF.

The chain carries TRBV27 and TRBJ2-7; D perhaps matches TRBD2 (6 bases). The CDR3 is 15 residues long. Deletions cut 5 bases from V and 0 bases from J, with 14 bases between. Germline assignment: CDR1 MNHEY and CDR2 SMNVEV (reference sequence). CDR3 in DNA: TGTGCCAGCAGTCGTTCCGGGGGAAGCTCCTACGAGCAGTACTTC. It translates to CASSRSGGSSYEQYF.

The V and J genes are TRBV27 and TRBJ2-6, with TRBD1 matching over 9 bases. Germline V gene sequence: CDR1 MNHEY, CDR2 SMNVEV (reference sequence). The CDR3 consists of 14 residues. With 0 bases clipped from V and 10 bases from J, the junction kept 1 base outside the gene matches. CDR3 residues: CASSLSDRGNVLTF. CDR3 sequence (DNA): TGTGCCAGCAGTTTATCGGACAGGGGTAACGTCCTGACTTTC.

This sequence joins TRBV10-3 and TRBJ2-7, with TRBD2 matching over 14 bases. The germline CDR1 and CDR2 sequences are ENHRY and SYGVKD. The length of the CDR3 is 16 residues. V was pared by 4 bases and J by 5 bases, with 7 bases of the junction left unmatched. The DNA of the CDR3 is TGTGCCATCAGTGCGGGACTAGCGGGAGTCCCCGACGAGCAGTACTTC. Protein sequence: CAISAGLAGVPDEQYF.

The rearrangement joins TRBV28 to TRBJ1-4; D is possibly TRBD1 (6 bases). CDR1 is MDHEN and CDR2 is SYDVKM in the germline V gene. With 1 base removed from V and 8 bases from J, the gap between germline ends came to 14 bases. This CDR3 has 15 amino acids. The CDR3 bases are TGTGCCAGCAGTTTATACAGGGTGAGGAACGAAAAACTGTTTTTT. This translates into CASSLYRVRNEKLFF.

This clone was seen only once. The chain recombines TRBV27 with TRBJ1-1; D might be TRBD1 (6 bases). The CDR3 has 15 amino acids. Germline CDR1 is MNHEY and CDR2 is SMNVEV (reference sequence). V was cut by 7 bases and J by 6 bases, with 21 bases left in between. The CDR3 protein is CASNEGGGWVAEAFF. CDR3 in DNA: TGTGCCAGCAACGAAGGCGGGGGCTGGGTGGCTGAAGCTTTCTTT.

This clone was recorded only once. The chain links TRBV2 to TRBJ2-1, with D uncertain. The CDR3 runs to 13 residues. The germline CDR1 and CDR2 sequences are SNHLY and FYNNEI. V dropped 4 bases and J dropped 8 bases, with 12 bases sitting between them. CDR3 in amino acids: CASSASTHYEQFF. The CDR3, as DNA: TGTGCCAGCAGTGCGAGTACCCATTATGAGCAGTTCTTC.